This is a list of T cell receptor beta chains from one sample in a study of regulatory T cells in long-lasting Graves disease. From the multiplex PCR reads, TCRdb called clonotypes with MiXCR, one entry per CDR3 protein. The sample includes roughly 560,000 distinct CDR3 sequences, 12% of them seen just once. In addition, the sample was reused for a study of T cells in Graves' hyperthyroidism and ophthalmopathy.

The sample consisted of peripheral blood mononuclear cells (PBMCs), taken at new diagnosis, from a patient treated with antithyroid drugs. The receptors derive from a young woman with Graves disease. The CDR3 runs from the conserved cysteine through the conserved F or W. The D gene is left open where the match is weak. Some rows mark clone size as missing; the rest say once, few, many or name a class of expanded clone.

v_call: TRBV12-3/TRBV12-4
d_call: TRBD1
j_call: TRBJ2-7
clone_size: NA
cdr3_aa: CASTLTGPTYEQYF
cdr3_nt: TGTGCCAGCACCTTGACAGGGCCGACCTACGAGCAGTACTTC

v_call: TRBV7-2
d_call: NA
j_call: TRBJ2-5
clone_size: many
cdr3_aa: CASRPSLLETQYF
cdr3_nt: TGTGCCAGCAGACCCTCCCTTTTAGAGACCCAGTACTTC

v_call: TRBV6-5
d_call: TRBD1
j_call: TRBJ2-7
clone_size: NA
cdr3_aa: CASSYDRGEVNEQYF
cdr3_nt: TGTGCCAGCAGTTACGACAGGGGGGAGGTTAACGAGCAGTACTTC

v_call: TRBV19
d_call: NA
j_call: TRBJ1-5
clone_size: once
cdr3_aa: CASTLWGNSNQPQHF
cdr3_nt: TGTGCCAGTACCCTATGGGGGAATAGCAATCAGCCCCAGCATTTT

v_call: TRBV5-1
d_call: NA
j_call: TRBJ1-2
clone_size: few
cdr3_aa: CASSPEGHQGYTF
cdr3_nt: TGCGCCAGCAGCCCCGAGGGGCATCAGGGCTACACCTTC

v_call: TRBV12-3/TRBV12-4
d_call: TRBD1
j_call: TRBJ2-7
clone_size: many
cdr3_aa: CASSTTGGAEQYF
cdr3_nt: TGTGCCAGCAGTACGACAGGGGGGGCCGAGCAGTACTTC

v_call: TRBV12-3/TRBV12-4
d_call: NA
j_call: TRBJ2-2
clone_size: many
cdr3_aa: CASSLGQGDTGELFF
cdr3_nt: TGTGCCAGCAGTTTGGGGCAGGGAGATACCGGGGAGCTGTTTTTT

v_call: TRBV29-1
d_call: NA
j_call: TRBJ2-7
clone_size: many
cdr3_aa: CSVVGEVGLSYEQYF
cdr3_nt: TGCAGCGTTGTGGGCGAGGTGGGCCTCTCCTACGAGCAGTACTTC

v_call: TRBV7-3
d_call: NA
j_call: TRBJ2-5
clone_size: NA
cdr3_aa: CASSPGPLWTQYF
cdr3_nt: TGTGCCAGCAGCCCAGGGCCCCTATGGACCCAGTACTTC

v_call: TRBV3-1
d_call: NA
j_call: TRBJ2-7
clone_size: many
cdr3_aa: CASSQDNSLTYEQYF
cdr3_nt: TGTGCCAGCAGCCAAGACAACAGTCTTACCTACGAGCAGTACTTC

v_call: TRBV4-1
d_call: NA
j_call: TRBJ2-1
clone_size: few
cdr3_aa: CASSQDMDWGQQFF
cdr3_nt: TGCGCCAGCAGCCAAGATATGGATTGGGGACAGCAGTTCTTC

v_call: TRBV2
d_call: TRBD2
j_call: TRBJ2-7
clone_size: many
cdr3_aa: CAKGLAGGYEQYF
cdr3_nt: TGTGCCAAAGGACTAGCGGGAGGCTACGAGCAGTACTTC

v_call: TRBV27
d_call: TRBD2
j_call: TRBJ2-1
clone_size: many
cdr3_aa: CASRPLAGLDYNEQFF
cdr3_nt: TGTGCCAGCAGACCCCTCGCGGGACTAGACTACAATGAGCAGTTCTTC

v_call: TRBV3-1
d_call: NA
j_call: TRBJ2-1
clone_size: many
cdr3_aa: CASSQDPWASNEQFF
cdr3_nt: TGTGCCAGCAGCCAAGATCCCTGGGCCTCCAATGAGCAGTTCTTC

v_call: TRBV9
d_call: NA
j_call: TRBJ2-1
clone_size: NA
cdr3_aa: CASSPGNPGYNEQFF
cdr3_nt: TGTGCCAGCAGCCCGGGGAACCCGGGTTACAATGAGCAGTTCTTC

v_call: TRBV20-1
d_call: NA
j_call: TRBJ2-4
clone_size: NA
cdr3_aa: CSARPSGTFSIQYF
cdr3_nt: TGCAGTGCCCGTCCTTCCGGGACTTTCTCGATTCAGTACTTC

v_call: TRBV29-1
d_call: NA
j_call: TRBJ1-1
clone_size: NA
cdr3_aa: CSVLLRGTMNTEAFF
cdr3_nt: TGCAGCGTCCTGCTCAGGGGTACCATGAACACTGAAGCTTTCTTT

v_call: TRBV24-1
d_call: NA
j_call: TRBJ2-4
clone_size: NA
cdr3_aa: CATSDILAKNIQYF
cdr3_nt: TGTGCCACCAGTGACATTTTAGCCAAAAACATTCAGTACTTC

v_call: TRBV12-3/TRBV12-4
d_call: TRBD1
j_call: TRBJ2-3
clone_size: many
cdr3_aa: CASRVGQGDTDTQYF
cdr3_nt: TGTGCCAGCAGGGTCGGACAGGGGGACACAGATACGCAGTATTTT

v_call: TRBV29-1
d_call: NA
j_call: TRBJ2-3
clone_size: many
cdr3_aa: CSVLPWTSTDTQYF
cdr3_nt: TGCAGCGTTCTCCCTTGGACTAGCACAGATACGCAGTATTTT

v_call: TRBV11-2
d_call: NA
j_call: TRBJ1-2
clone_size: many
cdr3_aa: CASSWVRDNANYGYTF
cdr3_nt: TGTGCCAGCAGCTGGGTCAGGGACAATGCTAACTATGGCTACACCTTC

v_call: TRBV18
d_call: NA
j_call: TRBJ1-3
clone_size: NA
cdr3_aa: CASSPNWGNTIYF
cdr3_nt: TGTGCCAGCTCACCTAATTGGGGAAACACCATATATTTT

v_call: TRBV12-5
d_call: TRBD1
j_call: TRBJ1-2
clone_size: many
cdr3_aa: CASGTTGGVRGYTF
cdr3_nt: TGTGCTAGTGGAACTACAGGGGGCGTTCGGGGCTACACCTTC

v_call: TRBV27
d_call: TRBD1
j_call: TRBJ1-1
clone_size: many
cdr3_aa: CASSRRGPTGGTEAFF
cdr3_nt: TGTGCCAGCAGTCGGAGAGGCCCTACAGGGGGCACTGAAGCTTTCTTT

v_call: TRBV28
d_call: NA
j_call: TRBJ1-5
clone_size: many
cdr3_aa: CASSYYREDQPQHF
cdr3_nt: TGTGCCAGCAGTTATTACAGGGAGGATCAGCCCCAGCATTTT

v_call: TRBV7-9
d_call: NA
j_call: TRBJ2-7
clone_size: NA
cdr3_aa: CASSSYRVNYEQYF
cdr3_nt: TGTGCCAGCAGCTCCTACAGGGTGAACTACGAGCAGTACTTC

v_call: TRBV20-1
d_call: NA
j_call: TRBJ2-1
clone_size: NA
cdr3_aa: CSAFLDSGEQFF
cdr3_nt: TGCAGTGCTTTCCTGGACAGCGGTGAGCAGTTCTTC

v_call: TRBV6-1
d_call: TRBD1
j_call: TRBJ1-1
clone_size: few
cdr3_aa: CASTPGTGRAFF
cdr3_nt: TGTGCCAGCACCCCTGGGACAGGTAGGGCTTTCTTT

v_call: TRBV7-3
d_call: TRBD2
j_call: TRBJ2-1
clone_size: few
cdr3_aa: CASSSTSGITFF
cdr3_nt: TGTGCCAGCAGCTCCACTAGCGGGATAACGTTCTTC

v_call: TRBV30
d_call: NA
j_call: TRBJ1-4
clone_size: many
cdr3_aa: CALELTGWSSNEKLFF
cdr3_nt: TGTGCCCTGGAGCTCACAGGGTGGAGTTCTAATGAAAAACTGTTTTTT

v_call: TRBV6-4
d_call: TRBD1
j_call: TRBJ2-2
clone_size: few
cdr3_aa: CASSYGPVAGGNTGELFF
cdr3_nt: TGTGCCAGCAGTTACGGCCCCGTGGCAGGGGGCAACACCGGGGAGCTGTTTTTT

v_call: TRBV6-5
d_call: TRBD2
j_call: TRBJ2-1
clone_size: few
cdr3_aa: CASSYSLAGVYEQFF
cdr3_nt: TGTGCCAGCAGTTACTCTCTAGCGGGAGTCTATGAGCAGTTCTTC

v_call: TRBV12-3/TRBV12-4
d_call: TRBD1
j_call: TRBJ2-7
clone_size: many
cdr3_aa: CASRAHSGTGFSYEQYF
cdr3_nt: TGTGCCAGCAGGGCCCATTCCGGGACAGGTTTTTCCTACGAGCAGTACTTC

v_call: TRBV10-2
d_call: TRBD2
j_call: TRBJ2-7
clone_size: NA
cdr3_aa: CASTASGRASEQYF
cdr3_nt: TGCGCCAGCACGGCGAGCGGGAGGGCGTCGGAGCAGTACTTC

v_call: TRBV19
d_call: NA
j_call: TRBJ2-1
clone_size: few
cdr3_aa: CASSIVTGSEQFF
cdr3_nt: TGTGCCAGTAGTATAGTAACAGGGAGTGAGCAGTTCTTC